The next 10 T cell receptor beta chains were all read from a single sample in a study of cytomegalovirus exposure and HLA in healthy donors. The PCR used 60 Vbeta and 13 Jbeta primers. The data were produced by immunoSEQ multiplex PCR, yet TCRdb's version contains in-frame clones alone and is incomplete. The table lists about 61,000 clones, about 89% of them singletons, with about 1.5% in the top ten. Material for sequencing was PBMCs. These receptors were taken from a man aged 18 to 35 in good health and CMV-seronegative.

The count of this clone is one. V and J are TRBV6-1 and TRBJ1-4; the D is unclear. The CDR3 has 13 amino acids. In germline, CDR1 is MNHNS, CDR2 SASEGT. The V gene lost 8 bases and the J gene lost 4 bases, with 11 bases spanning the gap. The CDR3 here is CASRDLYNEKLFF. The CDR3 DNA reads as TGTGCCAGCCGGGATCTCTATAATGAAAAACTGTTTTTT.

The chain employs TRBV6-6 and TRBJ2-7; D possibly corresponds to TRBD1 (6 bases). This CDR3 is built from 11 residues. Per germline, CDR1 MNHNY and CDR2 SVGAGI (reference sequence). V lost 2 bases to trimming and J lost 7 bases, with 6 bases between them. For the CDR3, the DNA is TGTGCCAGCAGTTACGGACAGGAGCAGTACTTC. Protein product: CASSYGQEQYF.

This sequence joins TRBV7-9 and TRBJ1-1; tentatively, D is TRBD1 (5 bases). Germline loops: CDR1 SEHNR, CDR2 FQNEAQ (reference sequence). This CDR3 spans 18 amino acids. Trimming removed 5 bases from V and 2 bases from J, with 24 bases in between. The CDR3 DNA follows: TGTGCCAGCAGCCGTCGCCCGGTAACAGGAATGCCAAACACTGAAGCTTTCTTT. It encodes CASSRRPVTGMPNTEAFF. The complete variable domain, with remaining parts taken from reference TRBV7-9 and TRBJ1-1, reads DTGVSQNPRHKITKRGQNVTFRCDPISEHNRLYWYRQTLGQGPEFLTYFQNEAQLEKSRLLSDRFSAERPKGSFSTLEIQRTEQGDSAMYLCASSRRPVTGMPNTEAFFGQGTRLTVV.

V is TRBV4-1 and J is TRBJ2-7, with D maybe TRBD1 (6 bases). The CDR3 extends over 14 amino acids. V lost 4 bases and J 0 bases, leaving 10 bases between the germline ends. Germline CDR1 is MGHRA and CDR2 is YSYEKL. Written as DNA, the CDR3 is TGCGCCAGCAGCCCCGGACAGCGCTCCTACGAGCAGTACTTC. This gives the protein CASSPGQRSYEQYF.

The chain employs TRBV2 and TRBJ1-2; D is ambiguous. Germline CDR1 is SNHLY and CDR2 is FYNNEI. V lost 1 base, J lost 7 bases, and 10 bases lay in between. The CDR3 length is 13 residues. The CDR3 sequence is CASSEDAPGGYTF. CDR3 sequence (DNA): TGTGCCAGCAGTGAAGACGCCCCGGGTGGCTACACCTTC.

The chain links TRBV10-3 to TRBJ1-1; TRBD1 matches 9 bases. The CDR3 is 11 residues long. The germline gives CDR1 ENHRY, CDR2 SYGVKD. V gave up 4 bases and J gave up 12 bases; unmatched junction bases: 3. CDR3 in amino acids: CAISGGQGSFF. CDR3 DNA sequence: TGTGCCATCAGTGGTGGACAGGGGTCTTTCTTT.

Only a few counts were recorded for this clone. This rearrangement joins TRBV6-1 to TRBJ2-1; 14 bases fit TRBD2. Per the germline V gene, CDR1 is MNHNS and CDR2 is SASEGT. The V gene end was trimmed by 6 bases and the J gene end by 9 bases; junction bases not matched to a gene: 7. The CDR3 has 15 amino acids. The CDR3 spells CASRLTSGGATEQFF. CDR3 nucleotides: TGTGCCAGCAGGCTGACTAGCGGGGGGGCAACTGAGCAGTTCTTC.

This clone showed up just once. This chain connects TRBV19 to TRBJ2-1, with 8 bases identical to TRBD1. The CDR3 covers 14 residues. The V segment lost 9 bases and the J segment 8 bases; nucleotides outside the gene matches: 12. Germline V gives CDR1 LNHDA, CDR2 SQIVND (reference sequence). The CDR3 loop is CASSRIDRGDEQFF. In DNA, the CDR3 is TGTGCCAGCTCTCGAATCGACAGGGGAGATGAGCAGTTCTTC.

The chain combines TRBV19 with TRBJ1-5, with unresolved D. The V end lost 5 bases, the J end lost 6 bases, and 8 bases lay between the germline ends. Germline CDR1 LNHDA, CDR2 SQIVND (reference sequence). This CDR3 has 12 residues. CDR3 coding DNA: TGTGCCAGTAGTCTGGGGAGTCAGCCCCAGCATTTT. Residues: CASSLGSQPQHF.

The gene calls are TRBV16 and TRBJ1-5; 9 nucleotides match TRBD1. Germline V gene lookup returns CDR1 KGHSY and CDR2 FQNENV. The CDR3 extends over 17 amino acids. V was clipped by 3 bases and J by 4 bases; unmatched bases: 10. The CDR3 DNA sequence: TGTGCCAGCAGCCAGGTTACAGGGGGCGCCGGAAATCAGCCCCAGCATTTT. Translation gives CASSQVTGGAGNQPQHF.